These 30 T cell receptor beta chains were sequenced from one sample in a study of T cell responses to AZD1222 COVID-19 vaccine. Measured with immunoSEQ multiplex PCR; TCRdb has only the in-frame clones, and not every one. The table lists 180,000 or so clones, over 90% of them singletons. The sample in question was peripheral blood, obtained on day 0 of AZD1222 vaccination. All receptors come from an adult in good health.

This clone was recorded once. Mismatch with germline at one junction end may stem from a read error. The rearrangement links TRBV5-8 to TRBJ2-7; 8 nucleotides align to TRBD1. The length of the CDR3 is 17 residues. Germline lookup yields CDR1 SGHTS and CDR2 YDEGEE. CDR3 protein: CAGSLPRTGLWDYEQYF. The CDR3 nucleotides read TGTGCCGGCAGCTTACCCCGGACAGGGCTTTGGGACTACGAGCAGTACTTC.

The V and J genes are TRBV29-1 and TRBJ1-1, with D possibly being TRBD1 (6 bases). V was pared by 3 bases and J by 4 bases, with 6 bases between. Germline CDR1 SQVTM, CDR2 ANQGSEA. This CDR3 comprises 11 residues. CDR3 sequence (DNA): TGCAGCGTTGACAGGGGCACTGAAGCTTTCTTT. This translates into CSVDRGTEAFF.

The J gene is TRBJ2-3, the V gene TRBV7-9; TRBD2 agrees at 16 bases. The CDR3 totals 19 residues. The germline V gene has CDR1 SEHNR and CDR2 FQNEAQ (reference sequence). V gave up 4 bases and J gave up 3 bases; unmatched junction bases: 10. The CDR3 reads CASSCPPGLAGGRTDTQYF. The CDR3, as DNA: TGTGCCAGCAGCTGCCCCCCGGGACTAGCGGGGGGGCGGACAGATACGCAGTATTTT. Variable domain in full (rest from reference TRBV7-9 and TRBJ2-3): DTGVSQNPRHKITKRGQNVTFRCDPISEHNRLYWYRQTLGQGPEFLTYFQNEAQLEKSRLLSDRFSAERPKGSFSTLEIQRTEQGDSAMYLCASSCPPGLAGGRTDTQYFGPGTRLTVL.

This chain connects TRBV3-1 (or the pseudogene TRBV3-2) to TRBJ2-1; D call uncertain. V dropped 3 bases and J dropped 3 bases, with 9 bases sitting between them. Germline CDR1 LGHDT, CDR2 YNNKEL (reference sequence). This CDR3 has 14 residues. In DNA, the CDR3 is TGTGCCAGCAGCCAGGTTGGCCGCTACAATGAGCAGTTCTTC. Translated, it gives CASSQVGRYNEQFF.

In nucleotides, the CDR3 is TGTGCCAGCAGCCCAATGGGACTAGCGGGGCCGAATGAGCAGTTCTTC. Translated, it gives CASSPMGLAGPNEQFF. V is TRBV3-1 (or the pseudogene TRBV3-2) and J is TRBJ2-1; 13 bases map to TRBD2. The J segment lost 7 bases and the V segment lost 4 bases, leaving 7 bases of the junction unmatched. The CDR3 is 16 residues long. Germline V gene lookup returns CDR1 LGHDT and CDR2 YNNKEL (reference sequence).

The V gene is TRBV7-9, the J gene TRBJ1-1; perhaps TRBD1 as D (5 bases). V lost 4 bases and J 6 bases, leaving 6 bases between the germline ends. CDR3 length: 11 residues. Germline V lookup: CDR1 SEHNR, CDR2 FQNEAQ (reference sequence). CDR3 in amino acids: CASSWGSEAFF. Written as DNA, the CDR3 is TGTGCCAGCAGCTGGGGGTCTGAAGCTTTCTTT.

V gene TRBV6-5 combines with J gene TRBJ1-1; D is undetermined. The CDR3 covers 13 residues. The germline V and J ends were trimmed by 8 bases and 0 bases, with 10 bases remaining between them. The germline V gene encodes CDR1 MNHEY and CDR2 SVGAGI. Here the CDR3 DNA reads TGTGCCAGCCTAGGGAGCCTGAACACTGAAGCTTTCTTT. Protein sequence: CASLGSLNTEAFF.

The chain is built from TRBV11-2 and TRBJ2-1, with a weak D call TRBD1 (5 bases). Deletions cut 1 base from V and 7 bases from J, with 11 bases between. Germline V gives CDR1 SGHAT, CDR2 FQNNGV. The CDR3 has 14 residues. The CDR3 here is CASSLVPPGNEQFF. CDR3 DNA sequence: TGTGCCAGCAGCTTAGTCCCGCCAGGGAATGAGCAGTTCTTC.

The chain combines TRBV27 with TRBJ2-2, with D hard to call. V was trimmed by 6 bases and J by 0 bases, leaving 5 bases between them. The germline V gene has CDR1 MNHEY and CDR2 SMNVEV (reference sequence). The CDR3 has 13 amino acids. CDR3 sequence reads: CASSEANTGELFF. CDR3 DNA sequence: TGTGCCAGCAGCGAGGCGAACACCGGGGAGCTGTTTTTT.

The gene calls are TRBV5-1 and TRBJ2-2; the D gene is possibly TRBD2 (5 bases). V lost 2 bases and J lost 5, with 13 bases in between. The CDR3 length is 15 residues. The germline gives CDR1 SGHRS, CDR2 YFSETQ. Written as DNA, the CDR3 is TGCGCCAGCAGCTTAGGTTCCGGAGGAACCGGGGAGCTGTTTTTT. Residues: CASSLGSGGTGELFF.

The rearrangement uses TRBV6-6 and TRBJ2-7; a weak D match, TRBD1 (6 bases). The CDR3 sequence is 14 residues long. Germline CDR1 and CDR2: MNHNY and SVGAGI (reference sequence). Trimming removed 7 bases from V and 7 bases from J, with 20 bases in between. This CDR3 reads CASNSRDNPREQYF. The DNA of the CDR3 is TGTGCCAGCAACAGCCGGGACAACCCCCGGGAGCAGTACTTC.

The CDR3 nucleotides are TGTGCCAGCAGCCCTGGGTGGAGTCGTAGCTCTGGAAACACCATATATTTT. Translated, it gives CASSPGWSRSSGNTIYF. The gene calls are TRBV27 and TRBJ1-3; D not resolved. The CDR3 loop spans 17 amino acids. V lost 6 bases, J lost 0 bases, and 18 bases lay in between. Germline V lookup: CDR1 MNHEY, CDR2 SMNVEV (reference sequence).

The gene calls are TRBV11-2 and TRBJ2-6; tentatively, D is TRBD1 or TRBD2 (5 bases each). V was pared by 1 base and J by 5 bases, with 6 bases between. Germline V gene sequence: CDR1 SGHAT, CDR2 FQNNGV. CDR3 length: 14 residues. The CDR3 sequence: CASSLGGRANVLTF. Here the CDR3 DNA reads TGTGCCAGCAGCTTAGGGGGGAGGGCCAACGTCCTGACTTTC.

The chain is built from TRBV18 and TRBJ2-4; possible D gene TRBD1, 6 bases. V shed 0 bases and J shed 0 bases, with 9 bases lying between them. Germline V gene sequence: CDR1 KGHSH, CDR2 LQKENI. This CDR3 spans 16 amino acids. The CDR3 nucleotides are TGTGCCAGCTCACCACCGGGGGCTCTAGCCAAAAACATTCAGTACTTC. Protein product: CASSPPGALAKNIQYF. The full variable domain, in which reference TRBV18 and TRBJ2-4 provide the parts outside the CDR3, is NAGVMQNPRHLVRRRGQEARLRCSPMKGHSHVYWYRQLPEEGLKFMVYLQKENIIDESGMPKERFSAEFPKEGPSILRIQQVVRGDSAAYFCASSPPGALAKNIQYFGAGTRLSVL.

This clone was seen a handful of times. This chain joins TRBV7-9 and TRBJ1-2, with 9 bases aligning to TRBD1. The CDR3 is made up of 14 amino acids. CDR1 is SEHNR and CDR2 is FQNEAQ in the germline V gene (reference sequence). With V trimmed by 4 bases and J by 7 bases, 7 bases remained unmatched. The CDR3, as DNA: TGTGCCAGCAGCTCCGGGACAGGGTTTCTTGGCTACACCTTC. It encodes CASSSGTGFLGYTF.

The J gene is TRBJ1-1, the V gene TRBV29-1; 7 nucleotides line up with TRBD1. J lost 2 bases, V lost 4 bases, and 7 bases had no gene match. The CDR3 is 14 amino acids. Germline CDR1 and CDR2: SQVTM and ANQGSEA. CDR3: CSVVKTGFNTEAFF. Here the CDR3 DNA reads TGCAGCGTTGTTAAGACAGGGTTTAACACTGAAGCTTTCTTT.

The genes are TRBV6-4 and TRBJ2-3; D perhaps matches TRBD2 (6 bases). The CDR3 consists of 17 residues. Germline V CDR1 and CDR2: MRHNA, SNTAGT. V shed 4 bases and J shed 1 base, with 18 bases lying between them. The CDR3 sequence: CASSASLGAGRTDTQYF. CDR3 DNA: TGTGCCAGCAGTGCGAGTCTCGGAGCGGGCCGCACAGATACGCAGTATTTT.

This clone was detected once. This sequence joins TRBV6-6 and TRBJ1-5; D might be TRBD1 (5 bases). This CDR3 comprises 13 residues. V shed 6 bases and J shed 7 bases, with 13 bases lying between them. Germline V CDR1 and CDR2: MNHNY, SVGAGI (reference sequence). The CDR3 sequence is CASSGHSGQPQHF. CDR3 DNA sequence: TGTGCCAGCAGCGGACACTCCGGACAGCCCCAGCATTTT.

The chain employs TRBV9 and TRBJ2-3, with D unresolved. Germline assignment: CDR1 SGDLS and CDR2 YYNGEE. The CDR3 is made up of 11 amino acids. Trimming removed 3 bases at V and 4 bases at J, with 3 bases between. The CDR3 DNA is TGTGCCAGCAGCGGAGCAGATACGCAGTATTTT. Protein sequence: CASSGADTQYF.

This chain connects TRBV4-1 to TRBJ2-1, with D tentatively TRBD1 or TRBD2 (5 bases each). Germline CDR1 MGHRA, CDR2 YSYEKL. V was clipped by 0 bases and J by 4 bases, with 16 bases between them. This CDR3 has 17 amino acids. The CDR3 loop is CASSQEGRDRLYNEQFF. CDR3 DNA sequence: TGCGCCAGCAGCCAAGAAGGCAGGGACCGACTATACAATGAGCAGTTCTTC.

The chain links TRBV19 to TRBJ1-2; possibly TRBD1 for D (6 bases). The V gene's germline CDR1 is LNHDA and CDR2 SQIVND (reference sequence). The CDR3 runs to 15 residues. Trimming shortened V by 5 bases and J by 2 bases, and 15 bases separated the two germline ends. CDR3 nucleotides: TGTGCCAGTAGTCTTAGACAGGCAGACAACTATGGCTACACCTTC. It yields the protein CASSLRQADNYGYTF.

The chain has TRBV24-1 and TRBJ2-3; D may correspond to TRBD1 or TRBD2 (5 bases each). V lost 5 bases to trimming and J lost 1 base, with 15 bases between them. The CDR3 has 16 amino acids. The germline V gene encodes CDR1 KGHDR and CDR2 SFDVKD. Here the CDR3 DNA reads TGTGCCACCAGTGCCCCCGGGCAGGGAGGCACAGATACGCAGTATTTT. Translating gives CATSAPGQGGTDTQYF.

This clone occurred once. This sequence joins TRBV18 and TRBJ1-3, with D unresolved. The CDR3 is made up of 14 amino acids. Germline V CDR1 and CDR2: KGHSH, LQKENI. Trimming left V 3 bases short and J 0 bases short, with 6 bases between. As DNA, the CDR3 is TGTGCCAGCTCACCGGACGGCTCTGGAAACACCATATATTTT. Its protein product is CASSPDGSGNTIYF.

The chain carries TRBV5-6 and TRBJ2-7; D tentatively fits TRBD1 or TRBD2 (5 bases each). V was clipped by 2 bases and J by 1 base, with 10 bases between them. The germline gives CDR1 SGHDT, CDR2 YYEEEE. This CDR3 contains 14 residues. Here the CDR3 reads CASSFRDESYEQYF. The CDR3, as DNA: TGTGCCAGCAGCTTCCGGGACGAATCCTACGAGCAGTACTTC.

This rearrangement joins TRBV10-1 to TRBJ1-2; D possibly corresponds to TRBD1 (5 bases). Trimming left V 0 bases short and J 4 bases short, with 15 bases between. CDR1 is WNHNN and CDR2 is SYGVQD in the germline V gene (reference sequence). The CDR3 consists of 16 residues. CDR3 protein: CASSESGTLGSYGYTF. The CDR3 DNA reads as TGCGCCAGCAGTGAGTCCGGGACCCTTGGGTCCTATGGCTACACCTTC.

This clone was observed a single time. This chain connects TRBV5-5 to TRBJ2-3; 12 nucleotides match TRBD2. CDR3 length equals 15 residues. Germline V gene lookup returns CDR1 SGHKS and CDR2 YYEKEE (reference sequence). V lost 1 base to trimming and J lost 4 bases; unmatched junction nucleotides: 1. The CDR3 nucleotides are TGTGCCAGCAGCTTGACTAGCGGGAGGCCAGATACGCAGTATTTT. Amino acids: CASSLTSGRPDTQYF.

The chain couples TRBV27 to TRBJ1-6; 10 nucleotides align to TRBD1. CDR3 length: 18 residues. The junction had 15 bases not matched to a gene; V was cut back by 6 bases and J by 7 bases. CDR1 and CDR2 from the germline V gene are MNHEY and SMNVEV (reference sequence). CDR3 in amino acids: CASSSRAGQGRFNSPLHF. In DNA form, the CDR3 reads TGTGCCAGCAGCTCAAGGGCGGGACAGGGGAGGTTCAATTCACCCCTCCACTTT.

The rearrangement joins TRBV6-1 to TRBJ1-5, with D unresolved. The CDR3 extends over 13 amino acids. The ends were cut back, 2 bases at V and 4 bases at J, with 6 bases in the middle. CDR1 and CDR2 (germline): MNHNS, SASEGT. The chain's CDR3 is CASSEQPNQPQHF. For the CDR3, the DNA is TGTGCCAGCAGTGAACAGCCTAATCAGCCCCAGCATTTT.

The gene calls are TRBV11-2 and TRBJ1-4; no reliable D call. CDR3 size: 14 residues. Per germline, CDR1 SGHAT and CDR2 FQNNGV. V shed 1 base and J shed 16 bases, with 19 bases lying between them. CDR3 in amino acids: CASSLGVTVASPFF. The CDR3 coding sequence is TGTGCCAGCAGCTTAGGTGTCACCGTAGCTTCTCCGTTTTTT.

The chain's CDR3 is CASSPRQSTQYF. DNA of the CDR3: TGTGCCAGCAGTCCTCGACAGAGTACGCAGTATTTT. The chain has TRBV27 and TRBJ2-3; TRBD1 is a possible D gene (5 bases). Trimming cost V 5 bases and J 8 bases, with 11 bases left between them. The germline V gene has CDR1 MNHEY and CDR2 SMNVEV (reference sequence). This CDR3 has 12 residues.